The 5 T cell receptor beta chains presented below share a single source sample, sequenced in a study of cytomegalovirus exposure and HLA in healthy donors. The PCR used 60 Vbeta and 13 Jbeta primers. Generated by immunoSEQ multiplex PCR, the TCRdb table keeps only in-frame clones and is missing some. The table shows some 150,000 clones, with 75% to 85% occurring only once. The specimen sequenced was PBMCs. These receptors all stem from a man aged 25-45 years in good health and CMV-seropositive.

V and J are TRBV2 and TRBJ2-3; D is unresolved. V shed 2 bases and J shed 6 bases, with 6 bases lying between them. This CDR3 contains 12 residues. Germline values: CDR1 SNHLY, CDR2 FYNNEI. Here the CDR3 reads CASSEMTDTQYF. As DNA, the CDR3 is TGTGCCAGCAGTGAAATGACTGATACGCAGTATTTT.

In this sample, this clone turned up a few times. V is TRBV5-1 and J is TRBJ2-7; 10 bases line up with TRBD2. J lost 2 bases, V lost 2 bases, and 4 bases had no gene match. Germline V gene data show CDR1 as SGHRS and CDR2 as YFSETQ. The CDR3 sequence is 15 residues long. The CDR3 nucleotides read TGCGCCAGCAGCTTACTAGCGGGGAGTACCTACGAGCAGTACTTC. Translating gives CASSLLAGSTYEQYF.

The chain joins TRBV11-2 to TRBJ2-1; D is ambiguous. Germline CDR1 SGHAT, CDR2 FQNNGV. The length of the CDR3 is 13 residues. The germline V and J ends were trimmed by 5 bases and 7 bases, with 12 bases remaining between them. The chain's CDR3 is CASSLPTMNEQFF. The CDR3, as DNA: TGTGCCAGCAGCCTCCCCACAATGAATGAGCAGTTCTTC.

The table lists this clone with a few counts. The rearrangement uses TRBV2 and TRBJ1-6, with unresolved D. Germline CDR1 and CDR2: SNHLY and FYNNEI. The CDR3 length is 16 residues. V lost 7 bases, J lost 10 bases, and 23 bases lay in between. The DNA for the CDR3 is TGTGCCAGCACTCCTCGGGGTTCGGGTACGAAGTCACCCCTCCACTTT. It specifies CASTPRGSGTKSPLHF.

The chain joins TRBV7-2 to TRBJ2-1; 8 nucleotides line up with TRBD2. With V trimmed by 5 bases and J by 6 bases, 9 bases remained unmatched. The CDR3 has 15 amino acids. Germline-derived CDR1 and CDR2 are SGHTA and FQGNSA. For the CDR3, the DNA is TGTGCCAGCAGCCCTGCGGGGGCGGGGGGCAATGAGCAGTTCTTC. This sequence encodes CASSPAGAGGNEQFF.